The 26 T cell receptor beta chains presented below share a single source sample, sequenced in a study of CD8+ T cells in alopecia areata. Treatment denoted: oral pan-JAK inhibitor, 5-10 mg twice daily. Reverse transcribed after extraction, RNA yielded cDNA as the sequencing template. Method: immunoSEQ multiplex PCR; TCRdb's copy keeps in-frame clones and lacks some. Found here are over 120,000 clones, 45% to 65% of them singletons; the top ten hold around 15%. This material consisted of CD8+ T cells sorted from blood, taken at week 4, from a patient treated with tofacitinib. The source of these receptors is a human donor with alopecia areata.

Remarks on this clone: This is likely an artifact of a read error, given a far larger clone one base away. The sample has other DNA sequences that encode this CDR3 too. This chain links TRBV7-8 with TRBJ2-7; D uncertain. The CDR3 has 12 amino acids. Germline values: CDR1 SGHVS, CDR2 FQNEAQ. V lost 1 base, J lost 4 bases, and 5 bases lay in between. The CDR3 DNA follows: TGTGCCAGCAGCTTAGGGGTATACGAGCAGTACTTC. Protein product: CASSLGVYEQYF.

This clone has a handful of counts. This CDR3 reads CASSQDWEGTDTQYF. In DNA form, the CDR3 reads TGTGCCAGCAGCCAAGACTGGGAAGGCACAGATACGCAGTATTTT. The chain has TRBV14 and TRBJ2-3; D remains unclear. The CDR3 is made up of 15 amino acids. Per germline, CDR1 SGHDN and CDR2 FVKESK. Trimming stripped 0 bases from V and 1 base from J, with 8 bases between.

This clone has only a few counts. The rearrangement links TRBV6-5 to TRBJ2-5; 7 bases match TRBD2. CDR1 and CDR2 (germline): MNHEY, SVGAGI. CDR3 size: 15 residues. V shed 1 base and J 5 bases; nucleotides not matched to a gene: 7. This CDR3 is CASSYFPGGEETQYF. In DNA form, the CDR3 reads TGTGCCAGCAGTTACTTCCCGGGGGGTGAGGAGACCCAGTACTTC.

The chain carries TRBV30 and TRBJ2-7; D is uncertain. Trimming stripped 3 bases from V and 3 bases from J, with 9 bases between. Looked up from germline, CDR1 is GTSNPN and CDR2 is SVGIG (reference sequence). This CDR3 has 12 amino acids. The CDR3 DNA reads TGTGCCTGGAGCGATAAGAACTACGAGCAGTACTTC. Its translation is CAWSDKNYEQYF.

This clone came up a few times. For the CDR3, the DNA is TGCAGTGTGCATGGCTACACCTTC. Amino acid sequence: CSVHGYTF. The chain recombines TRBV20-1 with TRBJ1-2; no definite D call. The germline V gene has CDR1 DFQATT and CDR2 SNEGSKA (reference sequence). This CDR3 region has 8 residues. Trimming removed 7 bases at V and 6 bases at J, with 3 bases between.

Ten or more counts support this clone. One junction end disagrees with the germline gene, perhaps due to a read error. The chain is built from TRBV7-7 and TRBJ2-2; D is perhaps TRBD2 (7 bases). The CDR3 spans 16 residues. Germline loops: CDR1 SSHAT, CDR2 FNYEAQ (reference sequence). In DNA form, the CDR3 reads TGTGCTAGCAGCTTAGACGCGGGGGCCTCTCTCGGGGAGCTGTTTTTT. It translates to CASSLDAGASLGELFF.

This rearrangement joins TRBV27 to TRBJ1-5; the D is unclear. Trimming pared 2 bases from V and 6 bases from J, leaving 8 bases between. Germline CDR1 and CDR2: MNHEY and SMNVEV (reference sequence). This CDR3 is 13 amino acids long. Written as DNA, the CDR3 is TGTGCCAGCAGTTTAGAACGGTTTCAGCCCCAGCATTTT. Amino acids: CASSLERFQPQHF.

The chain uses TRBV25-1 and TRBJ2-5; 8 nucleotides agree with TRBD1. CDR3 length: 15 residues. V was pared by 7 bases and J by 3 bases, with 10 bases of the junction left unmatched. Germline CDR1 reads MGHDK; CDR2 reads SYGVNS. CDR3 amino acids: CASTDLTGAEETQYF. For the CDR3, the DNA is TGTGCCAGCACCGACTTGACAGGGGCTGAAGAGACCCAGTACTTC.

Ten or more counts support this clone. This chain uses TRBV2 with TRBJ2-7; D remains unclear. V lost 6 bases and J 4 bases, leaving 7 bases between the germline ends. The germline V gene encodes CDR1 SNHLY and CDR2 FYNNEI. The CDR3 loop spans 11 amino acids. The CDR3 sequence: CASREKYEQYF. CDR3 nucleotides: TGTGCCAGCAGGGAGAAATACGAGCAGTACTTC. Complete variable domain (other parts from reference TRBV2 and TRBJ2-7): EPEVTQTPSHQVTQMGQEVILRCVPISNHLYFYWYRQILGQKVEFLVSFYNNEISEKSEIFDDQFSVERPDGSNFTLKIRSTKLEDSAMYFCASREKYEQYFGPGTRLTVT.

This clone showed up just a few times. The genes are TRBV2 and TRBJ1-5, with D possibly being TRBD1 (5 bases). Germline V lookup: CDR1 SNHLY, CDR2 FYNNEI. CDR3 length equals 15 residues. Trimming removed 6 bases at V and 0 bases at J, with 12 bases between. The CDR3 DNA reads as TGTGCCAGCAGGGAACAGGCCTATAGCAATCAGCCCCAGCATTTT. Translating it yields CASREQAYSNQPQHF.

The chain links TRBV7-9 to TRBJ1-1, with D uncertain. Germline CDR1 and CDR2: SEHNR and FQNEAQ (reference sequence). The ends were cut back, 4 bases at V and 7 bases at J, with 7 bases in the middle. This CDR3 is built from 11 residues. CDR3 sequence (DNA): TGTGCCAGCAGCTCATCGATTGAAGCTTTCTTT. Translating gives CASSSSIEAFF.

The sample holds a few counts of this clone. The chain is built from TRBV2 and TRBJ2-3, with D possibly being TRBD1 or TRBD2 (5 bases each). V was clipped by 6 bases and J by 3 bases, with 13 bases between them. The CDR3 runs 14 residues. The germline V gene encodes CDR1 SNHLY and CDR2 FYNNEI. In DNA, the CDR3 is TGTGCCAGCAGCTACGGGACGGAGACAGATACGCAGTATTTT. Translated: CASSYGTETDTQYF.

The V and J genes are TRBV4-1 and TRBJ1-6; 10 bases line up with TRBD1. Trimming removed 6 bases from V and 7 bases from J; junction bases left unmatched: 0. Germline CDR1 reads MGHRA; CDR2 reads YSYEKL. The CDR3 has 13 residues. The CDR3 nucleotides are TGCGCCAGCAGGGACAGGGGGAATTCACCCCTCCACTTT. Residues: CASRDRGNSPLHF.

This clone was recorded once. This specimen includes other DNA sequences encoding the same CDR3. The gene calls are TRBV30 and TRBJ2-7, with a possible D match to TRBD2 (5 bases). CDR3 length: 12 amino acids. The germline V gene encodes CDR1 GTSNPN and CDR2 SVGIG (reference sequence). V lost 1 base and J lost 1, with 5 bases in between. This CDR3 is CAWSGGSYEQYF. CDR3 DNA: TGTGCCTGGAGTGGAGGGTCCTACGAGCAGTACTTC.

V gene TRBV10-3 combines with J gene TRBJ2-7, with D possibly matching TRBD1 (6 bases). This CDR3 is built from 15 residues. Germline values: CDR1 ENHRY, CDR2 SYGVKD. V was clipped by 0 bases and J by 9 bases, with 18 bases between them. The CDR3 here is CAISESEGVIVPQYF. DNA of the CDR3: TGTGCCATCAGTGAGTCCGAGGGGGTGATCGTTCCGCAGTACTTC.

The chain has TRBV29-1 and TRBJ2-7; D unresolved. Germline V gene sequence: CDR1 SQVTM, CDR2 ANQGSEA. V lost 5 bases and J 3 bases, leaving 5 bases between the germline ends. This CDR3 has 10 amino acids. CDR3: CSVLDYEQYF. DNA of the CDR3: TGCAGCGTTCTGGACTACGAGCAGTACTTC.

J is TRBJ2-3 and V is TRBV9, with D tentatively TRBD1 (7 bases). The germline V and J ends were trimmed by 3 bases and 3 bases, with 17 bases remaining between them. There are 16 residues in the CDR3. Germline CDR1 is SGDLS and CDR2 is YYNGEE. DNA of the CDR3: TGTGCCAGCAGCGATTCCGGACAGGAGGGGACAGATACGCAGTATTTT. Its translation is CASSDSGQEGTDTQYF. The full variable domain, in which reference TRBV9 and TRBJ2-3 provide the parts outside the CDR3, is DSGVTQTPKHLITATGQRVTLRCSPRSGDLSVYWYQQSLDQGLQFLIQYYNGEERAKGNILERFSAQQFPDLHSELNLSSLELGDSALYFCASSDSGQEGTDTQYFGPGTRLTVL.

The rearrangement joins TRBV7-9 to TRBJ1-1; 8 bases match TRBD1. This CDR3 has 14 residues. Germline CDR1 SEHNR, CDR2 FQNEAQ (reference sequence). V gave up 6 bases and J gave up 1 base; unmatched junction bases: 4. The CDR3 here is CASRDRVGNTEAFF. The CDR3 DNA sequence: TGTGCCAGCAGGGACAGGGTGGGGAACACTGAAGCTTTCTTT. The full variable domain, in which reference TRBV7-9 and TRBJ1-1 provide the parts outside the CDR3, is DTGVSQNPRHKITKRGQNVTFRCDPISEHNRLYWYRQTLGQGPEFLTYFQNEAQLEKSRLLSDRFSAERPKGSFSTLEIQRTEQGDSAMYLCASRDRVGNTEAFFGQGTRLTVV.

The chain is built from TRBV27 and TRBJ2-7, with TRBD1 matching over 8 bases. J was trimmed by 2 bases and V by 5 bases; bases with no gene match: 11. Germline V lookup: CDR1 MNHEY, CDR2 SMNVEV (reference sequence). The CDR3 has 16 residues. CDR3 DNA sequence: TGTGCCAGCAGTCCAGTTTCAGGGACAGGACCCTACGAGCAGTACTTC. It specifies CASSPVSGTGPYEQYF.

A few counts support this clone. The chain is built from TRBV30 and TRBJ2-2, with 7 nucleotides matching TRBD1. Germline V CDR1 and CDR2: GTSNPN, SVGIG (reference sequence). The CDR3 extends over 12 amino acids. After removal of 4 bases from V and 4 bases from J, the junction contained 0 bases not matched to a gene. CDR3 protein: CAWTGGTGELFF. The CDR3 bases are TGTGCCTGGACAGGGGGCACCGGGGAGCTGTTTTTT.

The V gene is TRBV5-6, the J gene TRBJ2-1; 9 bases are shared with TRBD1. Germline V gene sequence: CDR1 SGHDT, CDR2 YYEEEE. V lost 4 bases and J lost 5; bases outside the gene matches: 13. The CDR3 runs to 17 residues. The CDR3 reads CASSLPFPGQGDNEQFF. The CDR3 DNA is TGTGCCAGCAGCCTGCCATTCCCGGGACAGGGAGACAATGAGCAGTTCTTC.

This chain uses TRBV11-2 with TRBJ2-5; perhaps TRBD2 as D (5 bases). This CDR3 region has 15 residues. CDR1 and CDR2 (germline): SGHAT, FQNNGV. V lost 0 bases, J lost 5 bases, and 13 bases lay in between. The CDR3 nucleotides are TGTGCCAGCAGCTTAGATGATAGAGGGCTGGAGACCCAGTACTTC. Its translation is CASSLDDRGLETQYF.

This rearrangement joins TRBV27 to TRBJ2-7, with D hard to call. The V and J ends lost 5 bases and 6 bases respectively, with 14 bases between them. Germline lookup yields CDR1 MNHEY and CDR2 SMNVEV (reference sequence). The CDR3 sequence is 13 residues long. The CDR3: CASSPGFGLEQYF. The CDR3 bases are TGTGCCAGCAGTCCGGGTTTTGGGCTCGAGCAGTACTTC.

This clone was seen once. The chain has TRBV2 and TRBJ1-1; D ambiguous. The CDR3 contains 14 residues. V was pared by 7 bases and J by 0 bases, with 12 bases between. Per the germline V gene, CDR1 is SNHLY and CDR2 is FYNNEI. CDR3 protein: CASTNAAMNTEAFF. CDR3 coding DNA: TGTGCCAGCACGAACGCCGCAATGAACACTGAAGCTTTCTTT.

The chain employs TRBV13 and TRBJ2-6; D assignment may be TRBD1 or TRBD2 (5 bases each). V shed 4 bases and J shed 0 bases, with 7 bases lying between them. The length of the CDR3 is 15 residues. Germline-derived CDR1 and CDR2 are PRHDT and FYEKMQ (reference sequence). CDR3 nucleotides: TGTGCCAGCAGCTACGGGACCTCTGGGGCCAACGTCCTGACTTTC. It specifies CASSYGTSGANVLTF. Full variable domain (remainder filled in from reference TRBV13 and TRBJ2-6): AAGVIQSPRHLIKEKRETATLKCYPIPRHDTVYWYQQGPGQDPQFLISFYEKMQSDKGSIPDRFSAQQFSDYHSELNMSSLELGDSALYFCASSYGTSGANVLTFGAGSRLTVL.

This chain connects TRBV25-1 to TRBJ1-3; D gene unclear. Trimming removed 4 bases at V and 3 bases at J, with 7 bases between. Germline V gives CDR1 MGHDK, CDR2 SYGVNS. The CDR3 loop spans 13 amino acids. CDR3 sequence reads: CASSVDGGNTIYF. CDR3 bases: TGTGCCAGCAGTGTGGACGGTGGAAACACCATATATTTT. Drawing the rest from reference TRBV25-1 and TRBJ1-3, the complete variable domain is EADIYQTPRYLVIGTGKKITLECSQTMGHDKMYWYQQDPGMELHLIHYSYGVNSTEKGDLSSESTVSRIRTEHFPLTLESARPSHTSQYLCASSVDGGNTIYFGEGSWLTVV.